Below, 19 T cell receptor beta chains from the same sample are listed, as sequenced in a study of blood T cells in healthy people across ages (dated by TCRdb to the mid-2010s). Libraries were constructed by 5' RACE. The listed sequencing device is Illumina HiSeq 2500. A second PCR of about 7 to 12 cycles was performed with a sample-barcoded 5' primer and a J-beta primer mix. In TCRdb, the public reads were trimmed at Q25 with fastp and aligned with MiXCR, with productive beta chains retained. Every CDR3 protein is listed once, alongside the most common genes and DNA of its rows. In all, the sample holds approximately 800,000 distinct CDR3 sequences, and around three fifths of those were seen once. Around 24% of the sample is held by the ten biggest clonotypes. The sample comprised blood. Source of these receptors: a man aged 35 to 55 in good health.

The chain uses TRBV5-1 and TRBJ2-1; 9 bases are shared with TRBD1. V gave up 1 base and J gave up 7 bases; unmatched junction bases: 6. This CDR3 is built from 15 residues. Germline CDR1 reads SGHRS; CDR2 reads YFSETQ. DNA of the CDR3: TGCGCCAGCAGCTTGAGGACAGGGGTAACAAATGAGCAGTTCTTC. Protein sequence: CASSLRTGVTNEQFF.

In DNA form, the CDR3 reads TGCAGCGCCGTCCTAGTGACGCAGGATACGCAGTATTTT. Protein product: CSAVLVTQDTQYF. The V and J genes are TRBV29-1 and TRBJ2-3; D ambiguous. Germline V CDR1 and CDR2: SQVTM, ANQGSEA. Trimming took 7 bases from V and 6 from J, leaving 17 bases between them. The CDR3 is 13 amino acids.

The chain has TRBV6-6 and TRBJ2-3, with D perhaps matching TRBD2 (6 bases). The CDR3 runs 17 residues. Trimming removed 2 bases from V and 3 bases from J, with 18 bases in between. CDR1 is MNHNY, CDR2 SVGAGI, per germline (reference sequence). Here the CDR3 DNA reads TGTGCCAGCAGTTACACAGCTAGAGGAGGACTAACAGATACGCAGTATTTT. This translates into CASSYTARGGLTDTQYF.

This sequence joins TRBV27 and TRBJ2-3; 12 nucleotides match TRBD2. Germline loops: CDR1 MNHEY, CDR2 SMNVEV (reference sequence). V lost 7 bases, J lost 2 bases, and 4 bases stayed unmatched. This CDR3 has 15 amino acids. CDR3 DNA sequence: TGTGCCAGCACCCTAGCGGGAGGGCCCACAGATACGCAGTATTTT. This encodes CASTLAGGPTDTQYF.

Comments on this clonotype: This may come from a read error, since a much larger clone is one base off. The gene calls are TRBV6-5 and TRBJ2-1; D gene uncertain. The CDR3 spans 15 residues. From germline, CDR1 is MNHEY and CDR2 SVGAGI. The CDR3 sequence is CACSYDPLPHNEQFF. The CDR3 DNA is TGTGCCTGCAGTTACGATCCTCTACCCCACAATGAGCAGTTCTTC.

The J gene is TRBJ2-7, the V gene TRBV7-8, with TRBD2 matching 8 bases. The junction had 13 bases not matched to a gene; V was cut back by 7 bases and J by 2 bases. Per the germline V gene, CDR1 is SGHVS and CDR2 is FQNEAQ. The CDR3 totals 16 residues. This CDR3 is CASTETAGALTYEQYF. The CDR3 bases are TGTGCCAGCACGGAGACAGCGGGAGCCCTGACCTACGAGCAGTACTTC.

The V call is TRBV20-1, the J call TRBJ2-1; 11 positions agree with TRBD2. Trimming at V came to 6 bases and at J to 6 bases, leaving 10 bases not matched to a gene. This CDR3 spans 15 amino acids. CDR1 is DFQATT and CDR2 is SNEGSKA in the germline V gene (reference sequence). CDR3 loop: CSANGLAGLSNEQFF. The DNA of the CDR3 is TGCAGTGCAAACGGACTAGCGGGCTTGTCCAATGAGCAGTTCTTC.

This clonotype was found once. This chain uses TRBV20-1 with TRBJ2-1; D remains unclear. Trimming took off 7 bases at V and 0 bases at J, with 16 bases between the two ends. CDR3 size: 15 residues. Germline V CDR1 and CDR2: DFQATT, SNEGSKA (reference sequence). The CDR3 region is CSVRLLPSSYNEQFF. In DNA, the CDR3 is TGCAGTGTGAGACTCCTTCCTAGCTCCTACAATGAGCAGTTCTTC.

This chain links TRBV20-1 with TRBJ2-1; D unresolved. Looked up from germline, CDR1 is DFQATT and CDR2 is SNEGSKA (reference sequence). Trimming shortened V by 5 bases and J by 12 bases, and 14 bases separated the two germline ends. The CDR3 sequence is 11 residues long. CDR3 amino acids: CSAQTRSVQFF. The CDR3 DNA sequence: TGCAGTGCTCAGACTCGGTCGGTGCAGTTCTTC.

The genes are TRBV4-1 and TRBJ2-2; no clear D gene. Germline CDR1 and CDR2: MGHRA and YSYEKL. CDR3 size: 13 residues. V dropped 1 base and J dropped 7 bases, with 7 bases sitting between them. In DNA form, the CDR3 reads TGCGCCAGCAGCCAAGTCCAGCTCGGGGAGCTGTTTTTT. This encodes CASSQVQLGELFF.

This clonotype was found once. Relative to the germline gene, one junction end is altered; a read error may explain this. The chain combines TRBV28 with TRBJ2-3; D uncertain. The CDR3 sequence is 15 residues long. Germline lookup yields CDR1 MDHEN and CDR2 SYDVKM. CDR3 amino acids: CASSFQAVGADMQYF. In DNA form, the CDR3 reads TGTGCCAGCAGTTTCCAGGCTGTGGGTGCGGATATGCAGTATTTT. Together with reference TRBV28 and TRBJ2-3, the CDR3 gives the full variable domain: DVKVTQSSRYLVKRTGEKVFLECVQDMDHENMFWYRQDPGLGLRLIYFSYDVKMKEKGDIPEGYSVSREKKERFSLILESASTNQTSMYLCASSFQAVGADMQYFGPGTRLTVL.

The chain carries TRBV20-1 and TRBJ2-1, with TRBD2 matching 10 bases. The V gene's germline CDR1 is DFQATT and CDR2 SNEGSKA (reference sequence). Trimming took 3 bases from V and 0 from J; bases not matched to a gene: 5. The CDR3 has 16 amino acids. CDR3 sequence: CSASLQRGGSYNEQFF. The CDR3 DNA reads TGCAGTGCTAGTCTTCAGCGGGGGGGCTCCTACAATGAGCAGTTCTTC.

The chain recombines TRBV29-1 with TRBJ2-1, with 7 nucleotides matching TRBD2. Germline assignment: CDR1 SQVTM and CDR2 ANQGSEA. The CDR3 covers 15 residues. J lost 2 bases, V lost 7 bases, and 11 bases had no gene match. Here the CDR3 reads CSAEGQAGAYNEQFF. The CDR3 DNA is TGCAGCGCTGAGGGGCAGGCGGGAGCCTACAATGAGCAGTTCTTC.

The count of this clonotype is one. The chain uses TRBV2 and TRBJ1-1; 7 bases match TRBD1. Germline V gives CDR1 SNHLY, CDR2 FYNNEI. CDR3 length: 13 residues. J lost 3 bases, V lost 7 bases, and 5 bases had no gene match. The CDR3 sequence is CASTGQFYTEAFF. DNA of the CDR3: TGTGCCAGCACGGGACAGTTTTACACTGAAGCTTTCTTT.

The rearrangement joins TRBV4-2 to TRBJ1-2; 11 bases match TRBD1. Germline loops: CDR1 LGHNA, CDR2 YNFKEQ. With 2 bases clipped from V and 8 bases from J, the junction kept 16 bases outside the gene matches. The CDR3 runs 18 residues. The CDR3, as DNA: TGTGCCAGCAGCCAACAACAGAGGGGACAGGGGGGGGGATTGGGCTACACCTTC. Residues: CASSQQQRGQGGGLGYTF.

The V and J genes are TRBV10-3 and TRBJ1-2; D not resolved. Trimming took off 3 bases at V and 7 bases at J, with 9 bases between the two ends. Germline V gives CDR1 ENHRY, CDR2 SYGVKD. The CDR3 sequence is 12 residues long. DNA of the CDR3: TGTGCCATCAGTGAAGGCCAGAGTGGCTACACCTTC. This encodes CAISEGQSGYTF.

The sample holds a few counts of this clonotype. The chain recombines TRBV6-5 with TRBJ2-5; D remains unclear. CDR3 length equals 15 residues. V shed 6 bases and J shed 3 bases, with 17 bases lying between them. Germline lookup yields CDR1 MNHEY and CDR2 SVGAGI. The CDR3 is CASSPNGGKEETQYF. In nucleotides, the CDR3 is TGTGCCAGCAGCCCCAACGGCGGAAAGGAAGAGACCCAGTACTTC.

The rearrangement joins TRBV7-9 to TRBJ2-5, with TRBD1 matching 11 bases. Trimming took 4 bases from V and 11 from J; bases not matched to a gene: 12. The CDR3 length is 15 residues. The V gene's germline CDR1 is SEHNR and CDR2 FQNEAQ (reference sequence). DNA of the CDR3: TGTGCCAGCAGCTCACCCGGGACAGGGGGGTACAAGCAGTACTTC. This encodes CASSSPGTGGYKQYF.

The J gene is TRBJ1-3, the V gene TRBV6-6; no definite D call. V was shortened by 2 bases and J by 4 bases, with 9 bases between the two germline ends. The germline gives CDR1 MNHNY, CDR2 SVGAGI (reference sequence). The length of the CDR3 is 14 residues. CDR3 loop: CASSYVDAGNTIYF. CDR3 coding DNA: TGTGCCAGCAGTTACGTAGATGCAGGAAACACCATATATTTT.